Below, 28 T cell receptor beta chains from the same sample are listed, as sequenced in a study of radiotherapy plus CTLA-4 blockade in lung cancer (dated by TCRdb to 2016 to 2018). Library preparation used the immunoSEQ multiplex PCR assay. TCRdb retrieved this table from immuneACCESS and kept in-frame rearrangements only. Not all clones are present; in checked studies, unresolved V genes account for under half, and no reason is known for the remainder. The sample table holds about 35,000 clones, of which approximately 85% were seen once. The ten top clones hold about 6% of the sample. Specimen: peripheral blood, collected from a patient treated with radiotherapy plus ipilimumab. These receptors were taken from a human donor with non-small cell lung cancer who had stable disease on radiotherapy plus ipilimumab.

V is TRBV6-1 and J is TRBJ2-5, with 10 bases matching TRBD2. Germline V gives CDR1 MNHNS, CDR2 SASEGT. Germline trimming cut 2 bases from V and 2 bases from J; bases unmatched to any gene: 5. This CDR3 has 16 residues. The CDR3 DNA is TGTGCCAGCAGTGAACGACTAGCGGGTACTCAAGAGACCCAGTACTTC. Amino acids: CASSERLAGTQETQYF.

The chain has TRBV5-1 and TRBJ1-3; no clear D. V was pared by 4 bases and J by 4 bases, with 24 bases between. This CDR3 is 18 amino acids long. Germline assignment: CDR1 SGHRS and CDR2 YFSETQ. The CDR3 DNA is TGCGCCAGCAGCCCCCTGCCCCCGACACCCAGGCCCGGAAACACCATATATTTT. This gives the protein CASSPLPPTPRPGNTIYF.

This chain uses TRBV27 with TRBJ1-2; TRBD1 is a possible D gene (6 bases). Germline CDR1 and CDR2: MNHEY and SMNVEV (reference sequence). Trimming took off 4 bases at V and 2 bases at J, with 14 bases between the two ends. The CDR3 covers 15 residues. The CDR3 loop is CASSSRGGLNYGYTF. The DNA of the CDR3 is TGTGCCAGCAGTTCCCGTGGGGGCCTAAACTATGGCTACACCTTC.

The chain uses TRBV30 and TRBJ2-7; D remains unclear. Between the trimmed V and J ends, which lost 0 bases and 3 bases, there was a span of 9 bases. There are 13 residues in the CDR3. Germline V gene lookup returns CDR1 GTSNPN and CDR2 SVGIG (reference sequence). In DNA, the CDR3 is TGTGCCTGGAGTGTATCCCTGTACTACGAGCAGTACTTC. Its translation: CAWSVSLYYEQYF.

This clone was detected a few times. For the CDR3, the DNA is TGTGCCAGCAGCAATATAGGGGGGGACATCAACTCTGGGGCCAACGTCCTGACTTTC. It specifies CASSNIGGDINSGANVLTF. The V gene is TRBV21-1, the J gene TRBJ2-6; whether TRBD2, the table's D call, matches the DNA was not checked. TRBV21-1 is an annotated pseudogene. This CDR3 spans 19 amino acids.

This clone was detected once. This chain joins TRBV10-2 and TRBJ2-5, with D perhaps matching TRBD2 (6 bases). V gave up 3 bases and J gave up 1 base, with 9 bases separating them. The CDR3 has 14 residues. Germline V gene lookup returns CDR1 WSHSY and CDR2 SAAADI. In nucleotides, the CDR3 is TGCGCCAGCAGTGACGGGGGACTCCAAGAGACCCAGTACTTC. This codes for CASSDGGLQETQYF.

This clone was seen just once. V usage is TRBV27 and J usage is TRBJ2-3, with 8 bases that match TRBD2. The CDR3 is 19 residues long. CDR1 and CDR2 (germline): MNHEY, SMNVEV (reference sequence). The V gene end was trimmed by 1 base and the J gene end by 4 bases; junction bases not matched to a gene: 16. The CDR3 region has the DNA TGTGCCAGCAGTTTATGGGGGGGGGCTGGAGCGGGAGTACCAGATACGCAGTATTTT. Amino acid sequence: CASSLWGGAGAGVPDTQYF.

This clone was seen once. CDR3 sequence (DNA): TGTGCCAGCAGCTCCTCGAGGGTTAAGTACTTC. Translated: CASSSSRVKYF. This sequence joins TRBV11-2 and TRBJ2-7; D possibly corresponds to TRBD2 (5 bases). CDR3 length: 11 amino acids. V dropped 4 bases and J dropped 11 bases, with 12 bases sitting between them. Germline CDR1 SGHAT, CDR2 FQNNGV.

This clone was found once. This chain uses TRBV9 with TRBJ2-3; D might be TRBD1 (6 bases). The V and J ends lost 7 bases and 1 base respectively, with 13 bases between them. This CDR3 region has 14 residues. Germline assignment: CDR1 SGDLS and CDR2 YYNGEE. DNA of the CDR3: TGTGCCAGCCTTACAGGGATTCGCACAGATACGCAGTATTTT. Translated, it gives CASLTGIRTDTQYF.

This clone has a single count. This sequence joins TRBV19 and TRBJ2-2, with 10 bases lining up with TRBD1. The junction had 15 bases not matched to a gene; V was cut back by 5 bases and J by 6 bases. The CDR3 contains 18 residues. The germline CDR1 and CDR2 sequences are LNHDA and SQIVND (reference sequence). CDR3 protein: CASSGYLRTGGSSGELFF. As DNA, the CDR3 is TGTGCCAGTAGTGGATACCTTCGGACAGGGGGGAGCTCCGGGGAGCTGTTTTTT.

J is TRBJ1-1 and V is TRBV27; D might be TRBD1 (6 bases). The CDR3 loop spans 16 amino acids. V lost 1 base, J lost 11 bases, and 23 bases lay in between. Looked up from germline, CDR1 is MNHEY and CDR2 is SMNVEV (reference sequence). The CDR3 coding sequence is TGTGCCAGCAGTTTATACAGACTCCCAGGGGTGATGGGGGCTTTCTTT. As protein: CASSLYRLPGVMGAFF.

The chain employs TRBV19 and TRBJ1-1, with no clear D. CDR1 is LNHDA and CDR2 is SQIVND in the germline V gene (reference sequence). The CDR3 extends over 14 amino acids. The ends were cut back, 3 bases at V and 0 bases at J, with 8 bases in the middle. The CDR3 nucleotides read TGTGCCAGTAGTATCGCCGGGTTGAACACTGAAGCTTTCTTT. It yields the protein CASSIAGLNTEAFF.

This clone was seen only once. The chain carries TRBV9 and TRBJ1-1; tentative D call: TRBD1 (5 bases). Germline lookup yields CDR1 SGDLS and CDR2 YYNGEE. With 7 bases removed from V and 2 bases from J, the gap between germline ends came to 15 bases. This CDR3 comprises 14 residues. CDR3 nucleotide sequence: TGTGCCAGCGGGCCTCTGGACACAAACACTGAAGCTTTCTTT. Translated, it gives CASGPLDTNTEAFF.

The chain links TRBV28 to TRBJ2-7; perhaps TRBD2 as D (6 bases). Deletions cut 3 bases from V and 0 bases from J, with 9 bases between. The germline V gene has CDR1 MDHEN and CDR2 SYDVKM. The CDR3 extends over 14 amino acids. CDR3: CASSLRRDSYEQYF. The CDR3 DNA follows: TGTGCCAGCAGTTTGAGGCGGGACTCCTACGAGCAGTACTTC.

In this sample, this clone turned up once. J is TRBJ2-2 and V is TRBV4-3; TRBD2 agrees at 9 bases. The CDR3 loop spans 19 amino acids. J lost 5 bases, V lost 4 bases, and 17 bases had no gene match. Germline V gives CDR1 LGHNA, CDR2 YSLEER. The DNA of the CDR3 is TGCGCCAGCAGCCGGGTTTTAGCGGGAGTTACGGGGGGAACCGGGGAGCTGTTTTTT. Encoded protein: CASSRVLAGVTGGTGELFF.

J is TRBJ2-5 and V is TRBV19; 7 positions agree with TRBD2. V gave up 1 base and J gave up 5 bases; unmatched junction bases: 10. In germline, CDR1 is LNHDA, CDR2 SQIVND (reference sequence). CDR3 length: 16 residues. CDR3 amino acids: CASSIGPGGVGETQYF. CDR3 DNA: TGTGCCAGTAGTATAGGTCCGGGAGGAGTGGGGGAGACCCAGTACTTC.

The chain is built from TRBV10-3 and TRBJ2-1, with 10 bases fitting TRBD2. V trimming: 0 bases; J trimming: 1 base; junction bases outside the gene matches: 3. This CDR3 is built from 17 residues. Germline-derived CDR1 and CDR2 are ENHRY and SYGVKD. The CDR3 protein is CAISESSSGRSYNEQFF. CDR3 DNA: TGTGCCATCAGTGAGTCTTCTAGCGGGAGATCCTACAATGAGCAGTTCTTC.

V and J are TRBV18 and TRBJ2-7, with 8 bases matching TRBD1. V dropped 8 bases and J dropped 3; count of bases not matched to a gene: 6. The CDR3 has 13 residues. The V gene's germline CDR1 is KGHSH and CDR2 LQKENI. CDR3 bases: TGTGCCAGCACTGCCGGGACAGGCTACGAGCAGTACTTC. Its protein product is CASTAGTGYEQYF.

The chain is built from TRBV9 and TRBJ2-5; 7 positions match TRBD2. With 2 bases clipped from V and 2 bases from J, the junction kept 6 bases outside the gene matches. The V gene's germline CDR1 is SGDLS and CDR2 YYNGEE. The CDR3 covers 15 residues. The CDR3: CASSVEGRDQETQYF. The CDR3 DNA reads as TGTGCCAGCAGCGTGGAAGGGAGGGATCAAGAGACCCAGTACTTC.

CDR3 protein: CAWSSSYEQYF. The DNA for the CDR3 is TGTGCCTGGAGTTCGAGCTACGAGCAGTACTTC. This chain connects TRBV30 to TRBJ2-7; unclear D gene. Trimming pared 2 bases from V and 3 bases from J, leaving 5 bases between. The CDR3 extends over 11 amino acids. Germline V gene sequence: CDR1 GTSNPN, CDR2 SVGIG (reference sequence).

The CDR3 here is CASSGGRANEQFF. CDR3 in DNA: TGTGCCAGCAGCGGCGGGAGGGCCAATGAGCAGTTCTTC. V and J are TRBV27 and TRBJ2-1, with 9 bases aligning to TRBD2. This CDR3 contains 13 residues. The trim removed 6 bases at V and 6 bases at J, leaving 3 bases unmatched. The germline CDR1 and CDR2 sequences are MNHEY and SMNVEV (reference sequence).

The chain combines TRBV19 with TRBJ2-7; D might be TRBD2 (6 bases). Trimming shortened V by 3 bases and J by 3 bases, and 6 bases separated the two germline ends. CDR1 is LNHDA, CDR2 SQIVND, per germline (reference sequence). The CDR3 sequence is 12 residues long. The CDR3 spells CASSMGGYEQYF. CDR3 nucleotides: TGTGCCAGTAGTATGGGAGGCTACGAGCAGTACTTC. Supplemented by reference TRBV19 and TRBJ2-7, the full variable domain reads DGGITQSPKYLFRKEGQNVTLSCEQNLNHDAMYWYRQDPGQGLRLIYYSQIVNDFQKGDIAEGYSVSREKKESFPLTVTSAQKNPTAFYLCASSMGGYEQYFGPGTRLTVT.

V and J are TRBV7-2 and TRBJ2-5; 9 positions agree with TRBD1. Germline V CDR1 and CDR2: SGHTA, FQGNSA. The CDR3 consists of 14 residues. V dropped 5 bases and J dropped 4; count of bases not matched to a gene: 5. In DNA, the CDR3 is TGTGCCAGCAGCACTACAGGGGGCGGAGAGACCCAGTACTTC. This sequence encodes CASSTTGGGETQYF.

CDR3 sequence: CASSVGLADTDTQYF. CDR3 DNA sequence: TGTGCCAGCAGCGTAGGTTTAGCGGACACAGATACGCAGTATTTT. The chain uses TRBV9 and TRBJ2-3; the D gene is possibly TRBD2 (6 bases). Germline-derived CDR1 and CDR2 are SGDLS and YYNGEE. This CDR3 is 15 amino acids long. Deletions cut 0 bases from V and 2 bases from J, with 10 bases between.

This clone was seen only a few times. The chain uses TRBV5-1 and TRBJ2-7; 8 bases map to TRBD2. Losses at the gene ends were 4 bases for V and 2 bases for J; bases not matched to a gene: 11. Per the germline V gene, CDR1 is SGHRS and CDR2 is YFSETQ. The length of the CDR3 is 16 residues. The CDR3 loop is CASSRARGGVPYEQYF. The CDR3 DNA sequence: TGCGCCAGCAGCAGGGCCCGGGGGGGAGTCCCCTACGAGCAGTACTTC.

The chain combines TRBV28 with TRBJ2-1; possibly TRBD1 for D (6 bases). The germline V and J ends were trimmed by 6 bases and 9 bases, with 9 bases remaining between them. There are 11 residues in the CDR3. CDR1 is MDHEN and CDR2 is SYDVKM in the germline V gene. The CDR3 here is CASRRDIEQFF. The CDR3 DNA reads TGTGCCAGCAGGAGGGACATTGAGCAGTTCTTC.

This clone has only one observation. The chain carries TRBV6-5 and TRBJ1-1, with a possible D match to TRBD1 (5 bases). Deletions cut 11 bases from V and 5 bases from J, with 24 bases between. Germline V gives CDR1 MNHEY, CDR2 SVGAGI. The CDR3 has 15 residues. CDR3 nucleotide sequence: TGTGCCGCCCTATCGGCGGGGGTCGAACGAACTGAAGCTTTCTTT. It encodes CAALSAGVERTEAFF.

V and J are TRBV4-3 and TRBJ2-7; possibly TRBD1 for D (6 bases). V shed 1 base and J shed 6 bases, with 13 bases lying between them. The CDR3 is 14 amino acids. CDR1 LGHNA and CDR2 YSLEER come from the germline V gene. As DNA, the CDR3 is TGCGCCAGCAGCCAAGGTAGATACAGGGCCGAGCAGTACTTC. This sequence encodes CASSQGRYRAEQYF.